One sample yielded the 23 T cell receptor beta chains listed below, sequenced in a study of response to subunit inactivated influenza vaccine (dated by TCRdb to 2016 to 2019). The method was RT-PCR. Sequencing took place on an Illumina HiSeq 2500. Clones were called with MiXCR by TCRdb after fastp trimmed the public reads at Q25, and only in-frame beta chains were retained. Merged by CDR3 protein, the rows form single entries marked with the most common genes and DNA. The sample table contains roughly 540,000 distinct CDR3 sequences; only one count was recorded for under 30% of them. In total, the top ten clones hold around 2.8% of the sample. These data also formed part of another study, on T cells expressing NK-cell markers. Taken from the second paper: 5'RACE template switching, by which a universal primer site and unique molecular identifiers were added, was used to make TCR beta cDNA libraries.

The sample was CD4+ T cells sorted from PBMCs, taken approximately 13 days after vaccination. These receptors were collected from a man aged 45-60 years who received an inactivated influenza vaccine. Donor details come from another sample of the same person, matched by shared clones.

This clonotype has only a few counts. This rearrangement joins TRBV5-1 to TRBJ2-7; TRBD2 agrees at 12 bases. In germline, CDR1 is SGHRS, CDR2 YFSETQ. The CDR3 extends over 18 amino acids. V lost 0 bases and J lost 3; bases outside the gene matches: 10. DNA of the CDR3: TGCGCCAGCAGCTTGGGGTCTGTGACTAGCGGGGGAAACTACGAGCAGTACTTC. It translates to CASSLGSVTSGGNYEQYF.

This clonotype has more than one count but fewer than ten. V gene TRBV7-2 combines with J gene TRBJ2-1; tentatively, D is TRBD1 or TRBD2 (5 bases each). The germline V and J ends were trimmed by 6 bases and 0 bases, with 15 bases remaining between them. The CDR3 spans 16 residues. Germline values: CDR1 SGHTA, CDR2 FQGNSA. CDR3 protein: CASSPGTQSSYNEQFF. Written as DNA, the CDR3 is TGTGCCAGCAGTCCCGGGACGCAGAGCTCCTACAATGAGCAGTTCTTC.

This sequence joins TRBV7-2 and TRBJ2-2, with D uncertain. The CDR3 consists of 12 residues. Looked up from germline, CDR1 is SGHTA and CDR2 is FQGNSA. Trimming removed 7 bases from V and 4 bases from J, with 7 bases in between. The CDR3 protein is CASNAGTGELFF. CDR3 DNA sequence: TGTGCCAGCAATGCCGGCACCGGGGAGCTGTTTTTT. Full variable domain (rest looked up from reference TRBV7-2 and TRBJ2-2): GAGVSQSPSNKVTEKGKDVELRCDPISGHTALYWYRQSLGQGLEFLIYFQGNSAPDKSGLPSDRFSAERTGGSVSTLTIQRTQQEDSAVYLCASNAGTGELFFGEGSRLTVL.

The chain uses TRBV2 and TRBJ2-1; either TRBD1 or TRBD2 may fit D (5 bases each). The V end was cut by 6 bases, the J end by 0 bases, with 9 bases between. This CDR3 has 14 residues. Germline CDR1 is SNHLY and CDR2 is FYNNEI. CDR3 in amino acids: CASSWGSSYNEQFF. The CDR3 region has the DNA TGTGCCAGCAGCTGGGGGAGCTCCTACAATGAGCAGTTCTTC.

This clonotype has more than one count but fewer than ten. This chain connects TRBV4-3 to TRBJ2-2; D ambiguous. This CDR3 region has 14 residues. Trimming pared 0 bases from V and 3 bases from J, leaving 5 bases between. Germline assignment: CDR1 LGHNA and CDR2 YSLEER. The CDR3: CASSQDLHTGELFF. The CDR3 DNA is TGCGCCAGCAGCCAAGATCTGCACACCGGGGAGCTGTTTTTT.

Only a few counts were recorded for this clonotype. The chain uses TRBV12-3 or TRBV12-4 and TRBJ2-5; TRBD1 aligns across 8 bases. V shed 6 bases and J 5 bases; nucleotides not matched to a gene: 11. This CDR3 comprises 15 residues. The CDR3 coding sequence is TGTGCCAGCAGCCTATCCCGGACAGGGTTGGAGACCCAGTACTTC. Its protein product is CASSLSRTGLETQYF.

This clonotype was seen more than once but under ten times. The V gene is TRBV10-3, the J gene TRBJ2-6; no clear D gene. CDR1 and CDR2 from the germline V gene are ENHRY and SYGVKD. The CDR3 loop spans 14 amino acids. Trimming stripped 3 bases from V and 4 bases from J, with 7 bases between. CDR3 in DNA: TGTGCCATCAGTGAATTCTTAGGGGCCAACGTCCTGACTTTC. This encodes CAISEFLGANVLTF.

The J gene is TRBJ1-5, the V gene TRBV27, with D possibly matching TRBD1 (6 bases). The CDR3 length is 14 residues. Germline V gene sequence: CDR1 MNHEY, CDR2 SMNVEV (reference sequence). V lost 8 bases, J lost 0 bases, and 11 bases lay in between. The CDR3 spells CASGDRYSNQPQHF. Written as DNA, the CDR3 is TGTGCCAGCGGAGACAGGTATAGCAATCAGCCCCAGCATTTT.

The CDR3 nucleotides read TGCGCCAGCAGCTCGGCTGGCCAGGGGGTTGTAGAGACCCAGTACTTC. Amino acid sequence: CASSSAGQGVVETQYF. The rearrangement links TRBV5-1 to TRBJ2-5; 7 nucleotides agree with TRBD1. Germline lookup yields CDR1 SGHRS and CDR2 YFSETQ. This CDR3 is built from 16 residues. V trimming: 3 bases; J trimming: 4 bases; junction bases outside the gene matches: 12. Supplemented by reference TRBV5-1 and TRBJ2-5, the full variable domain reads KAGVTQTPRYLIKTRGQQVTLSCSPISGHRSVSWYQQTPGQGLQFLFEYFSETQRNKGNFPGRFSGRQFSNSRSEMNVSTLELGDSALYLCASSSAGQGVVETQYFGPGTRLLVL.

This clonotype was seen a few times. The chain recombines TRBV4-1 with TRBJ2-7; D is uncertain. Between the trimmed V and J ends, which lost 0 bases and 1 base, there was a span of 10 bases. The CDR3 has 15 amino acids. CDR1 is MGHRA, CDR2 YSYEKL, per germline. The CDR3 reads CASSQDPLPSYEQYF. For the CDR3, the DNA is TGCGCCAGCAGCCAAGACCCACTCCCGTCCTACGAGCAGTACTTC.

The sample holds a few counts of this clonotype. The V and J genes are TRBV20-1 and TRBJ2-5; D is unresolved. V lost 6 bases, J lost 4 bases, and 9 bases lay in between. Germline CDR1 reads DFQATT; CDR2 reads SNEGSKA (reference sequence). The CDR3 is made up of 11 amino acids. CDR3 in amino acids: CSALERETQYF. CDR3 in DNA: TGCAGTGCACTGGAGCGAGAGACCCAGTACTTC.

This clonotype was found a few times. The gene calls are TRBV10-3 and TRBJ2-5; 13 bases map to TRBD2. CDR1 is ENHRY, CDR2 SYGVKD, per germline. The CDR3 totals 15 residues. The ends lost 5 bases at V and 5 bases at J; junction bases unmatched: 5. CDR3 sequence (DNA): TGTGCCATCAGTCCGACTAGCGGGAGGTCGGAGACCCAGTACTTC. Amino acid sequence: CAISPTSGRSETQYF.

V and J are TRBV6-2 or TRBV6-3 and TRBJ1-1; no clear D gene. This CDR3 region has 13 residues. Germline V CDR1 and CDR2: MNHEY, SVGEGT. Trimming stripped 6 bases from V and 0 bases from J, with 8 bases between. CDR3 region: CASRTTVNTEAFF. CDR3 DNA sequence: TGTGCCAGCAGAACAACAGTGAACACTGAAGCTTTCTTT.

The sample holds a few counts of this clonotype. The chain has TRBV9 and TRBJ2-5; tentative D call: TRBD1 (5 bases). V lost 0 bases to trimming and J lost 4 bases, with 13 bases between them. Germline lookup yields CDR1 SGDLS and CDR2 YYNGEE. The CDR3 is 15 amino acids. The CDR3 DNA reads TGTGCCAGCAGCGTAGAGGCAGGGCGACGAGAGACCCAGTACTTC. The encoded protein is CASSVEAGRRETQYF. The full variable domain, its missing parts supplied by reference TRBV9 and TRBJ2-5, is DSGVTQTPKHLITATGQRVTLRCSPRSGDLSVYWYQQSLDQGLQFLIQYYNGEERAKGNILERFSAQQFPDLHSELNLSSLELGDSALYFCASSVEAGRRETQYFGPGTRLLVL.

The chain has TRBV28 and TRBJ2-7; TRBD2 is a possible D gene (6 bases). V lost 5 bases and J 0 bases, leaving 14 bases between the germline ends. CDR1 is MDHEN, CDR2 SYDVKM, per germline. The CDR3 spans 15 residues. CDR3 residues: CASSAGRPSSYEQYF. For the CDR3, the DNA is TGTGCCAGCAGTGCGGGACGGCCGAGCTCCTACGAGCAGTACTTC.

DNA for the CDR3: TGCGCCAGCAGTGAGTCGAATTTGGGGCTGGTTTACAATGAGCAGTTCTTC. Translation gives CASSESNLGLVYNEQFF. The chain joins TRBV10-2 to TRBJ2-1; D is possibly TRBD1 (5 bases). Germline loops: CDR1 WSHSY, CDR2 SAAADI. The CDR3 length is 17 residues. V shed 0 bases and J shed 4 bases, with 16 bases lying between them.

V and J are TRBV12-3 or TRBV12-4 and TRBJ1-1; no clear D gene. The CDR3 has 13 amino acids. With 7 bases removed from V and 1 base from J, the gap between germline ends came to 10 bases. CDR3: CASTREQNTEAFF. CDR3 in DNA: TGTGCCAGCACCCGGGAACAGAACACTGAAGCTTTCTTT.

Only a few counts were recorded for this clonotype. This chain uses TRBV10-3 with TRBJ2-5; TRBD2 is a possible D gene (5 bases). The CDR3 loop spans 11 amino acids. The V gene lost 9 bases and the J gene lost 4 bases, with 9 bases spanning the gap. CDR1 and CDR2 (germline): ENHRY, SYGVKD. The CDR3 DNA is TGTGCCATGGGAGAGCGAGAGACCCAGTACTTC. Translating it yields CAMGERETQYF.

This clonotype was seen only a few times. The CDR3 DNA is TGTGCCAGCAGCTTAGCTTTCGGGTGGATCACTGAAGCTTTCTTT. This translates into CASSLAFGWITEAFF. The chain has TRBV7-8 and TRBJ1-1; D is unclear. This CDR3 contains 15 residues. V dropped 0 bases and J dropped 4 bases, with 12 bases sitting between them. Germline V gives CDR1 SGHVS, CDR2 FQNEAQ. The complete variable domain, with remaining parts taken from reference TRBV7-8 and TRBJ1-1, reads GAGVSQSPRYKVAKRGQDVALRCDPISGHVSLFWYQQALGQGPEFLTYFQNEAQLDKSGLPSDRFFAERPEGSVSTLKIQRTQQEDSAVYLCASSLAFGWITEAFFGQGTRLTVV.

The chain couples TRBV11-2 to TRBJ2-1, with a tentative D call TRBD2 (6 bases). The CDR3 length is 15 residues. Deletions cut 0 bases from V and 8 bases from J, with 14 bases between. Germline lookup yields CDR1 SGHAT and CDR2 FQNNGV. In nucleotides, the CDR3 is TGTGCCAGCAGCTTAGACAGACTAGTGAAGGATGAGCAGTTCTTC. This gives the protein CASSLDRLVKDEQFF.

V and J are TRBV9 and TRBJ2-3; D is perhaps TRBD2 (7 bases). CDR3 size: 16 residues. CDR1 SGDLS and CDR2 YYNGEE come from the germline V gene. The V end was cut by 0 bases, the J end by 4 bases, with 15 bases between. Written as DNA, the CDR3 is TGTGCCAGCAGCGTAGCCCCATTCGGGGGGCCAGATACGCAGTATTTT. Translating it yields CASSVAPFGGPDTQYF.

The chain employs TRBV6-5 and TRBJ2-2; the D gene is possibly TRBD2 (6 bases). The CDR3 consists of 16 residues. Germline V gene sequence: CDR1 MNHEY, CDR2 SVGAGI. Trimming removed 0 bases from V and 1 base from J, with 9 bases in between. The CDR3 DNA sequence: TGTGCCAGCAGTTACTCCCTGGGGGGGAACACCGGGGAGCTGTTTTTT. Protein product: CASSYSLGGNTGELFF.

This clonotype was counted between two and nine times. J is TRBJ1-5 and V is TRBV15; 11 nucleotides line up with TRBD1. V lost 6 bases and J lost 2; bases outside the gene matches: 3. The V gene's germline CDR1 is LNHNV and CDR2 YYDKDF (reference sequence). The CDR3 has 15 amino acids. For the CDR3, the DNA is TGTGCCACCAGTCCGGGACAGGGGGGCAATCAGCCCCAGCATTTT. Residues: CATSPGQGGNQPQHF. The full variable domain, rest sourced from reference TRBV15 and TRBJ1-5, is DAMVIQNPRYQVTQFGKPVTLSCSQTLNHNVMYWYQQKSSQAPKLLFHYYDKDFNNEADTPDNFQSRRPNTSFCFLDIRSPGLGDTAMYLCATSPGQGGNQPQHFGDGTRLSIL.